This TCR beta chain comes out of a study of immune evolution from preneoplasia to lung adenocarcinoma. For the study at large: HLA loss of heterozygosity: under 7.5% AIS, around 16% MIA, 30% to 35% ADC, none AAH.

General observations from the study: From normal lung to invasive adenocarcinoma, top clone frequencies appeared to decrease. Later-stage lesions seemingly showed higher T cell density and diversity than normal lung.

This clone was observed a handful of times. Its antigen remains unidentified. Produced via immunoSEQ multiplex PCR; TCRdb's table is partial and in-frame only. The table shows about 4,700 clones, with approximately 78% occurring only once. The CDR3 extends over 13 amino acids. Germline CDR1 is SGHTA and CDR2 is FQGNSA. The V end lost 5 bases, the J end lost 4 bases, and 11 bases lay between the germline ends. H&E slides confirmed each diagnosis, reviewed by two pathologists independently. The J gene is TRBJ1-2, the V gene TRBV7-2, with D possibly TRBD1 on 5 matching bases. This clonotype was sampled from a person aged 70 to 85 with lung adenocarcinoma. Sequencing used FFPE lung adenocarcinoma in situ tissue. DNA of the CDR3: TGTGCCAGCAGCGTAGACAGTAGCTATGGCTACACCTTC. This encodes CASSVDSSYGYTF.